A selection of T cell receptor beta chains follows, all from one sample in a study of response to subunit inactivated influenza vaccine. TCRdb itself ran the RT-PCR reads through MiXCR, one entry per CDR3 protein. This table holds approximately 200,000 distinct CDR3 sequences, 13% to 15% found once. This material consisted of CD8+ T cells sorted from PBMCs, taken roughly 5 days after vaccination. These receptor sequences come from a man aged 50 to 59 who received an inactivated influenza vaccine. Both conserved end residues are part of each CDR3. The order of the fields is D gene, V gene, clone size, J gene, CDR3 protein, CDR3 DNA. The D gene is left open where the match is weak. Only part of the rows carry a size: once, few, many, or a class if the clone is expanded.

NA	TRBV6-5	NA	TRBJ1-2	CASSYLRTDNYGYTF	TGTGCCAGCAGTTACTTACGGACGGATAACTATGGCTACACCTTC
NA	TRBV25-1	few	TRBJ2-1	CASSVRDEQFF	TGTGCCAGCAGTGTCAGGGATGAGCAGTTCTTC
TRBD2	TRBV9	NA	TRBJ2-1	CASSATSGAANEQFF	TGTGCCAGCAGCGCGACTAGCGGGGCGGCTAATGAGCAGTTCTTC
NA	TRBV6-1	few	TRBJ2-1	CASSVTDFYNEQFF	TGTGCCAGCAGTGTTACAGACTTCTACAATGAGCAGTTCTTC
TRBD1	TRBV24-1	NA	TRBJ2-7	CATQGTEPYEQYF	TGTGCCACACAAGGGACAGAGCCCTACGAGCAGTACTTC
NA	TRBV12-3/TRBV12-4	few	TRBJ2-3	CASSLLSPADTQYF	TGTGCCAGCAGTTTATTGAGTCCCGCAGATACGCAGTATTTT
TRBD2	TRBV4-1	few	TRBJ2-1	CASSFGGGMNEQFF	TGCGCCAGCAGCTTCGGCGGGGGTATGAATGAGCAGTTCTTC
NA	TRBV20-1	few	TRBJ2-7	CSAKIAAYEQYF	TGCAGTGCTAAAATAGCGGCCTACGAGCAGTACTTC
NA	TRBV27	NA	TRBJ1-2	CASSLSGALHYGYTF	TGTGCCAGCAGTTTATCGGGGGCGCTTCACTATGGCTACACCTTC
TRBD1	TRBV20-1	few	TRBJ2-7	CSASLGTGGHEQYF	TGCAGTGCTAGTCTTGGGACAGGGGGCCACGAGCAGTACTTC
NA	TRBV15	few	TRBJ1-3	CATSGDRLSGNTIYF	TGTGCCACCAGCGGAGACAGGCTCTCTGGAAACACCATATATTTT
TRBD1	TRBV12-3/TRBV12-4	few	TRBJ1-1	CASSFGTVGTEAFF	TGTGCCAGCAGTTTCGGGACAGTCGGCACTGAAGCTTTCTTT
TRBD1	TRBV9	few	TRBJ2-1	CASSGDREDEQFF	TGTGCCAGCAGCGGGGACAGGGAGGATGAGCAGTTCTTC
TRBD2	TRBV27	few	TRBJ2-3	CASSLLASGGAGDTQYF	TGTGCCAGCAGTTTACTGGCTAGCGGGGGGGCGGGGGATACGCAGTATTTT
TRBD1	TRBV6-5	NA	TRBJ2-7	CASSYYRTGGNEQYF	TGTGCCAGCAGTTACTATCGGACAGGGGGTAACGAGCAGTACTTC
NA	TRBV20-1	few	TRBJ2-2	CSASPLGWDGELFF	TGCAGTGCTTCCCCTCTGGGGTGGGACGGGGAGCTGTTTTTT
NA	TRBV29-1	few	TRBJ1-1	CSVEYGGLPNTEAFF	TGCAGCGTTGAGTATGGCGGACTTCCCAACACTGAAGCTTTCTTT
TRBD2	TRBV28	NA	TRBJ2-5	CASSQPGLEFGETQYF	TGTGCCAGCAGTCAGCCGGGACTAGAGTTCGGAGAGACCCAGTACTTC
NA	TRBV11-1	few	TRBJ2-3	CASSFPFEGGKDTDTQYF	TGTGCCAGCAGCTTTCCCTTTGAGGGAGGAAAGGACACAGATACGCAGTATTTT
TRBD1	TRBV12-3/TRBV12-4	NA	TRBJ1-1	CASSPTGGNTEAFF	TGTGCCAGCAGCCCGACAGGGGGGAACACTGAAGCTTTCTTT
NA	TRBV2	many	TRBJ2-1	CASTRPGTINEQFF	TGTGCCAGCACTAGGCCCGGGACAATAAATGAGCAGTTCTTC
TRBD2	TRBV28	NA	TRBJ2-1	CASMPSLAVKNEQFF	TGTGCCAGCATGCCCTCGCTAGCGGTTAAGAATGAGCAGTTCTTC
TRBD2	TRBV6-5	many	TRBJ2-1	CASSYGLAVPGAEQFF	TGTGCCAGCAGTTACGGGCTAGCGGTCCCTGGGGCCGAGCAGTTCTTC
TRBD1	TRBV5-6	NA	TRBJ1-4	CASSLGGQRLFF	TGTGCCAGCAGCTTGGGGGGACAGCGACTGTTTTTT
NA	TRBV27	NA	TRBJ2-3	CASSLTRGLDTQYF	TGTGCCAGCAGTTTAACTAGGGGACTAGATACGCAGTATTTT
TRBD1	TRBV4-3	few	TRBJ2-3	CASSQEDRGLVDTQYF	TGCGCCAGCAGCCAAGAAGACAGGGGGCTAGTAGATACGCAGTATTTT
NA	TRBV29-1	few	TRBJ2-1	CSVEGRGREDEQFF	TGCAGCGTTGAAGGTAGGGGGCGGGAGGATGAGCAGTTCTTC
NA	TRBV6-5	few	TRBJ1-1	CASSYPAGMNTEAFF	TGTGCCAGCAGTTACCCGGCAGGGATGAACACTGAAGCTTTCTTT
NA	TRBV4-1	NA	TRBJ2-7	CASSLTETPYEQYF	TGCGCCAGCAGCCTTACTGAAACCCCCTACGAGCAGTACTTC
TRBD2	TRBV28	many	TRBJ2-1	CASSLIAGGSYNEQFF	TGTGCCAGCAGTTTAATAGCGGGAGGCTCCTACAATGAGCAGTTCTTC
TRBD1	TRBV7-9	many	TRBJ2-3	CASSTTSGQDPFTDTQYF	TGTGCCAGCAGCACGACCAGCGGACAGGACCCCTTCACAGATACGCAGTATTTT
NA	TRBV12-5	NA	TRBJ2-7	CASGLGSRDHLSYEQYF	TGTGCTAGTGGTTTGGGTTCTAGGGACCACCTCTCCTACGAGCAGTACTTC
NA	TRBV5-1	NA	TRBJ2-7	CASSHRASYEQYF	TGCGCCAGCAGCCACAGGGCCTCCTACGAGCAGTACTTC
NA	TRBV6-5	few	TRBJ2-3	CASSSTVVGRRGTDF	TGTGCCAGCAGTTCGACAGTGGTTGGTAGGCGCGGTACGGATTTT
TRBD2	TRBV27	many	TRBJ2-5	CASSLSGLAGGETQYF	TGTGCCAGCAGTTTATCGGGACTAGCGGGGGGAGAGACCCAGTACTTC
TRBD1	TRBV25-1	NA	TRBJ2-1	CASSVTGTGNEQFF	TGTGCCAGCAGTGTTACCGGGACAGGGAATGAGCAGTTCTTC
NA	TRBV20-1	NA	TRBJ2-1	CSARDFSGHIYNEQFF	TGCAGTGCTAGAGATTTTTCGGGACATATTTACAATGAGCAGTTCTTC
NA	TRBV28	few	TRBJ2-2	CASSYHGQTNTGELFF	TGTGCCAGCAGTTACCATGGACAGACGAACACCGGGGAGCTGTTTTTT
TRBD1	TRBV6-1	NA	TRBJ1-2	CASSERFAGQGKYGYTF	TGTGCCAGCAGTGAAAGATTCGCGGGACAGGGGAAGTATGGCTACACCTTC
TRBD2	TRBV6-1	NA	TRBJ2-1	CASTHGRLAGVDEQFF	TGTGCCAGCACCCACGGAAGACTAGCGGGAGTTGATGAGCAGTTCTTC
NA	TRBV5-1	NA	TRBJ2-1	CASSLFRGPPYNEQFF	TGCGCCAGCAGCTTGTTTCGGGGGCCTCCCTACAATGAGCAGTTCTTC
TRBD2	TRBV24-1	few	TRBJ2-1	CATSALAGGTYNEQFF	TGTGCCACCAGCGCTTTAGCGGGGGGAACTTACAATGAGCAGTTCTTC
NA	TRBV4-3	few	TRBJ2-1	CASSQDRGELNEQFF	TGCGCCAGCAGCCAAGATAGGGGGGAGCTCAATGAGCAGTTCTTC
NA	TRBV27	once	TRBJ2-7	CASSIKEGYSYEQYF	TGTGCCAGCAGTATCAAAGAGGGGTATTCCTACGAGCAGTACTTC
NA	TRBV24-1	few	TRBJ2-5	CATSAYGYGETQYF	TGTGCCACCAGTGCCTACGGGTATGGCGAGACCCAGTACTTC
NA	TRBV7-2	many	TRBJ2-3	CASSLYSEYTDTQYF	TGTGCCAGCAGCTTATACAGCGAATACACAGATACGCAGTATTTT
TRBD1	TRBV15	once	TRBJ2-5	CATSPGGMEETQYF	TGTGCCACCAGCCCAGGGGGCATGGAAGAGACCCAGTACTTC
NA	TRBV12-3/TRBV12-4	NA	TRBJ2-5	CASSFDNQETQYF	TGTGCCAGCAGTTTCGACAACCAAGAGACCCAGTACTTC
TRBD1	TRBV4-1	NA	TRBJ2-5	CASSHSRDRGNQETQYF	TGCGCCAGCAGCCATAGCCGGGACAGGGGGAATCAAGAGACCCAGTACTTC
NA	TRBV20-1	NA	TRBJ2-5	CSAPDLLMETQYF	TGCAGTGCTCCGGACCTTTTGATGGAGACCCAGTACTTC
NA	TRBV5-1	NA	TRBJ1-1	CASSLAGARTEAFF	TGCGCCAGCAGCTTGGCGGGCGCGAGGACTGAAGCTTTCTTT
TRBD2	TRBV28	NA	TRBJ2-7	CASSSLGAGVYEQYF	TGTGCCAGCAGTTCCCTGGGAGCGGGGGTCTACGAGCAGTACTTC
TRBD1	TRBV28	NA	TRBJ1-3	CASRSIATGGNTIYF	TGTGCCAGCAGATCTATCGCGACAGGGGGAAACACCATATATTTT
NA	TRBV6-1	few	TRBJ1-5	CASSDGGNDNQPQHF	TGTGCCAGCAGCGACGGGGGGAATGACAATCAGCCCCAGCATTTT
NA	TRBV20-1	NA	TRBJ2-5	CSANQAQETQYF	TGCAGTGCAAACCAGGCCCAGGAGACCCAGTACTTC
TRBD2	TRBV11-1	few	TRBJ2-3	CASGTTSTDTQYF	TGTGCCAGCGGGACTACATCCACAGATACGCAGTATTTT
NA	TRBV3-1	few	TRBJ2-7	CASSPGRQSRDEQYF	TGTGCCAGCAGCCCCGGGCGCCAGTCTCGGGACGAGCAGTACTTC
TRBD1	TRBV29-1	NA	TRBJ2-7	CSVGFDRGYEQYF	TGCAGCGTTGGTTTCGACAGGGGCTACGAGCAGTACTTC
NA	TRBV7-8	NA	TRBJ1-5	CASSPGAGLYSNQPQHF	TGTGCCAGCAGCCCAGGCGCAGGTCTATATAGCAATCAGCCCCAGCATTTT
NA	TRBV4-3	NA	TRBJ2-5	CASSQGPSSYETQYF	TGCGCCAGCAGCCAAGGGCCTTCTTCGTACGAGACCCAGTACTTC